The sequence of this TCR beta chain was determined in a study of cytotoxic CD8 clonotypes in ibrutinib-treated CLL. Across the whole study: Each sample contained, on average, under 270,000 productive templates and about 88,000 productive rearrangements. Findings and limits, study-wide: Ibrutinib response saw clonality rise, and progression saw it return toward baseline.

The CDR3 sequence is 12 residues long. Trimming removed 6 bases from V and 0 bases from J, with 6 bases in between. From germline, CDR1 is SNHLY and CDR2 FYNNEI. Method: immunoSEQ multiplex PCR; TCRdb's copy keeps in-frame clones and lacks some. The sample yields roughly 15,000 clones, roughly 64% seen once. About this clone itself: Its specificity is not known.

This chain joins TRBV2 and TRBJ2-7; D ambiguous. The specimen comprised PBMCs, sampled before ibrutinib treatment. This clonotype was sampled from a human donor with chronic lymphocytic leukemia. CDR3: CASSGGSYEQYF. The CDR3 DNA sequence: TGTGCCAGCAGCGGCGGCTCCTACGAGCAGTACTTC.